This T cell receptor (beta chain) appears in the sequencing data of a study of blood T cell repertoires in COVID-19. The overall study: COVID-19 samples from acute and convalescent phases originated in the United States, Italy and Spain. PBMCs, B-cell-depleted T cells, or T cells were the source of the cDNA or gDNA that made up the material.

The junction had 10 bases not matched to a gene; V was cut back by 6 bases and J by 9 bases. The CDR3 extends over 14 amino acids. The V gene's germline CDR1 is MNHEY and CDR2 SVGAGI. Cohorts were based on clinical histories the participants reported. This table comes from immunoSEQ multiplex PCR, and its TCRdb copy is limited to in-frame clones, with some not included. There are approximately 490,000 clones in the sample; less than 90% occur only once, and 8% to 9.5% lies in the top ten. This sequence originates from a woman aged 60-75 years who had recovered from COVID-19. V gene TRBV6-5 combines with J gene TRBJ1-3; TRBD1 agrees at 8 bases. The specimen was PBMCs or T cells enriched from blood (not recorded which). The CDR3 protein is CASSQGARGGTIYF. The DNA of the CDR3 is TGTGCCAGCAGCCAGGGGGCCAGAGGTGGCACCATATATTTT.